This record looks at one T cell receptor beta chain sequence and its context. These data are taken from a study of radiation and T cells in renal cell carcinoma. The time point here: blood 2 weeks post-SBRT. Treatment defined: 15 Gy SBRT to primary tumor, nephrectomy 4 weeks later. Trimming left V 3 bases short and J 4 bases short, with 15 bases between. There are 16 residues in the CDR3. CDR1 SGHDN and CDR2 FVKESK come from the germline V gene. Using immunoSEQ multiplex PCR, the repertoire was profiled, and TCRdb retains in-frame clones only, with some absent. The table has some 75,000 clones, 82% seen once.

This receptor was obtained from a man between 60 and 75 years old with renal cell carcinoma. The chain recombines TRBV14 with TRBJ2-2; D unclear. This sample comprised blood, obtained from a patient whose treatment included radiotherapy and nephrectomy. CDR3 region: CASSQIIPFPTGELFF. The CDR3 DNA reads as TGTGCCAGCAGCCAGATTATCCCGTTTCCCACCGGGGAGCTGTTTTTT.